This TCR beta chain was retrieved from a study of identical twins. The germline V and J ends were trimmed by 5 bases and 6 bases, with 16 bases remaining between them. The CDR3 totals 14 residues. CDR1 and CDR2 (germline): SEHNR, FQNEAQ (reference sequence). This clonotype was observed at least ten times. What it binds is unknown. Study outcomes and limitations: Within twin pairs, the out-of-frame alpha sequences they shared showed excess low generation probability. Out-of-frame sharing of TCR alpha in monozygotic twins was underestimated by models. Out-of-frame beta sequences exhibited a weaker degree of excess twin sharing.

TCRdb recomputed calls from the 5' RACE reads with MiXCR, one row per CDR3 protein. The sample carries approximately 210,000 distinct CDR3 sequences, over 5% recorded once. The sample also formed part of further work on T cells expressing NK-cell markers. Per that paper: Repertoire data for TCR beta were derived from sorted T cells (CD3+CD56+NKG2C+, CD3+CD56+NKG2C- and CD3+CD56-NKG2C+).

Specimen: CD8+ T cells sorted from blood. The chain couples TRBV7-9 to TRBJ1-2; D gene unclear. This clonotype was obtained from a young woman in good health. CDR3 protein: CASSLGGEIDGYTF. CDR3 DNA: TGTGCCAGCAGCCTAGGTGGAGAGATCGATGGCTACACCTTC.